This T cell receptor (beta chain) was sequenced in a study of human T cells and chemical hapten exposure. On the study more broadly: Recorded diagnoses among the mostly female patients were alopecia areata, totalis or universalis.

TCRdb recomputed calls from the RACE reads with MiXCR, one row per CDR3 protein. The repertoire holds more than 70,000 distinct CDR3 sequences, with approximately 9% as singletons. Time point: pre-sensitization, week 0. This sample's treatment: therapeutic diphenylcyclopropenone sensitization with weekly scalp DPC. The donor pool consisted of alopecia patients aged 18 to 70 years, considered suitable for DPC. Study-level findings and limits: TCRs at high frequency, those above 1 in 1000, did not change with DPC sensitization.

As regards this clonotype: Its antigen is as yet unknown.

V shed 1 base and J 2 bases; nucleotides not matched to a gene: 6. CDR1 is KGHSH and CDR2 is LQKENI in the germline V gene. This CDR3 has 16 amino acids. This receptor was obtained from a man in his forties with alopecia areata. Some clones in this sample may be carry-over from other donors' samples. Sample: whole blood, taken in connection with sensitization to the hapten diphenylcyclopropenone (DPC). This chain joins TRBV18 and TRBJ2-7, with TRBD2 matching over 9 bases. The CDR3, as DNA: TGTGCCAGCTCACCACGGTCTAGCGGGACCACCTACGAGCAGTACTTC. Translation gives CASSPRSSGTTYEQYF.